The 16 T cell receptor beta chains listed next were all sequenced from one sample in a study of blood T cell repertoires in COVID-19. Sequenced by immunoSEQ multiplex PCR; TCRdb stores in-frame clones only, minus some. The table records 150,000 to 200,000 clones, more than 75% of them present only once. The sequencing input was peripheral blood. Receptors were obtained from a man in his forties or fifties with acute or convalescent COVID-19.

This clone was detected only once. The chain uses TRBV13 and TRBJ1-2, with 11 bases lining up with TRBD1. The germline gives CDR1 PRHDT, CDR2 FYEKMQ (reference sequence). Losses at the gene ends were 5 bases for V and 8 bases for J; bases not matched to a gene: 10. The CDR3 extends over 15 amino acids. CDR3 coding DNA: TGTGCCAGCAGCCCCGGACAGGGGGCGGGTGTAGGCTACACCTTC. Protein product: CASSPGQGAGVGYTF.

The gene calls are TRBV11-2 and TRBJ2-5, with 7 nucleotides matching TRBD2. The J segment lost 7 bases and the V segment lost 4 bases, leaving 9 bases of the junction unmatched. Looked up from germline, CDR1 is SGHAT and CDR2 is FQNNGV. This CDR3 is 14 amino acids long. CDR3 coding DNA: TGTGCCAGCAGCTCGGGACTACAGGTTGGGACCCAGTACTTC. Encoded protein: CASSSGLQVGTQYF. The entire variable domain, with the rest obtained from reference TRBV11-2 and TRBJ2-5, is as follows: EAGVAQSPRYKIIEKRQSVAFWCNPISGHATLYWYQQILGQGPKLLIQFQNNGVVDDSQLPKDRFSAERLKGVDSTLKIQPAKLEDSAVYLCASSSGLQVGTQYFGPGTRLLVL.

The chain has TRBV28 and TRBJ2-7; no clear D gene. CDR3 length: 15 residues. V was trimmed by 1 base and J by 0 bases, leaving 10 bases between them. Germline V lookup: CDR1 MDHEN, CDR2 SYDVKM. This chain's CDR3 is CASSLYTAGSYEQYF. CDR3 coding DNA: TGTGCCAGCAGTTTATACACTGCAGGCTCCTACGAGCAGTACTTC.

The V gene is TRBV2, the J gene TRBJ1-5, with D perhaps matching TRBD1 (5 bases). The ends were cut back, 10 bases at V and 0 bases at J, with 10 bases in the middle. CDR3 length: 13 residues. Germline V gene sequence: CDR1 SNHLY, CDR2 FYNNEI. DNA for the CDR3: TGTGCCACGACAGAAAATAGCAATCAGCCCCAGCATTTT. It is translated as CATTENSNQPQHF.

The gene calls are TRBV11-2 and TRBJ1-2, with D possibly matching TRBD1 (5 bases). CDR1 and CDR2 from the germline V gene are SGHAT and FQNNGV. Trimming took 5 bases from V and 4 from J, leaving 20 bases between them. The CDR3 contains 16 residues. In nucleotides, the CDR3 is TGTGCCAGCAGCCCACCGGGGGAGTCAGGGTTCTATGGCTACACCTTC. Translating it yields CASSPPGESGFYGYTF.

This clone occurred once. This chain connects TRBV18 to TRBJ1-2; 10 bases are a match to TRBD1. This CDR3 region has 15 residues. Trimming at V came to 4 bases and at J to 6 bases, leaving 8 bases not matched to a gene. Germline CDR1 is KGHSH and CDR2 is LQKENI. DNA of the CDR3: TGTGCCAGCTCACTCACCGGGACAGGGGAGAATGGCTACACCTTC. It specifies CASSLTGTGENGYTF.

The chain combines TRBV11-2 with TRBJ2-3, with a weak D call TRBD2 (6 bases). This CDR3 is 16 amino acids long. The germline V and J ends were trimmed by 0 bases and 1 base, with 11 bases remaining between them. Looked up from germline, CDR1 is SGHAT and CDR2 is FQNNGV. The chain's CDR3 is CASSLDLGGGTDTQYF. For the CDR3, the DNA is TGTGCCAGCAGCTTAGATCTCGGCGGGGGCACAGATACGCAGTATTTT.

The chain combines TRBV5-1 with TRBJ2-7; 7 nucleotides match TRBD1. V shed 4 bases and J 5 bases; nucleotides not matched to a gene: 12. Germline V gene lookup returns CDR1 SGHRS and CDR2 YFSETQ. The CDR3 consists of 15 residues. Here the CDR3 DNA reads TGCGCCAGCAGCCCAGGACAGGCCCTGGGCGACGAGCAGTACTTC. This translates into CASSPGQALGDEQYF.

The V and J genes are TRBV4-3 and TRBJ1-3; D perhaps matches TRBD1 (5 bases). Germline lookup yields CDR1 LGHNA and CDR2 YSLEER. This CDR3 region has 16 residues. Trimming left V 0 bases short and J 3 bases short, with 12 bases between. The CDR3 nucleotides are TGCGCCAGCAGCCAAGACAGGGCAAAAAGTGGAAACACCATATATTTT. It yields the protein CASSQDRAKSGNTIYF.

The V gene is TRBV19, the J gene TRBJ2-7, with D possibly TRBD1 on 6 matching bases. The CDR3 runs to 15 residues. The V end lost 3 bases, the J end lost 1 base, and 13 bases lay between the germline ends. CDR1 is LNHDA, CDR2 SQIVND, per germline (reference sequence). CDR3 in DNA: TGTGCCAGTAGTATTGCCAGGGGCAATTCCTACGAGCAGTACTTC. Translating gives CASSIARGNSYEQYF.

This sequence joins TRBV19 and TRBJ1-2; 7 nucleotides line up with TRBD1. The CDR3 contains 15 residues. V trimming: 0 bases; J trimming: 3 bases; junction bases outside the gene matches: 4. Germline lookup yields CDR1 LNHDA and CDR2 SQIVND (reference sequence). The CDR3, as DNA: TGTGCCAGTAGTATAGATTGGACAGGCGACTATGGCTACACCTTC. Amino acids: CASSIDWTGDYGYTF.

The V gene is TRBV5-1, the J gene TRBJ2-6; D ambiguous. The CDR3 totals 15 residues. V was shortened by 1 base and J by 2 bases, with 7 bases between the two germline ends. Germline CDR1 is SGHRS and CDR2 is YFSETQ. CDR3 amino acids: CASSLSAAGANVLTF. The CDR3 region has the DNA TGCGCCAGCAGCTTGTCGGCGGCTGGGGCCAACGTCCTGACTTTC.

This chain links TRBV7-3 with TRBJ2-1; TRBD2 might be the D (5 bases). CDR1 and CDR2 (germline): SGHTA, FQGTGA. The CDR3 is made up of 13 amino acids. V was shortened by 3 bases and J by 6 bases, with 9 bases between the two germline ends. CDR3 residues: CASSFGGLNEQFF. For the CDR3, the DNA is TGTGCCAGCAGCTTTGGAGGTCTCAATGAGCAGTTCTTC.

The chain couples TRBV4-1 to TRBJ1-4; D call uncertain. Germline V lookup: CDR1 MGHRA, CDR2 YSYEKL. Trimming took 4 bases from V and 3 from J, leaving 18 bases between them. This CDR3 is built from 17 residues. CDR3 coding DNA: TGCGCCAGCAGCCCCCTTTACTCAGCGGCGGCTAATGAAAAACTGTTTTTT. Its translation is CASSPLYSAAANEKLFF.

The CDR3 is CASSRTRGASTQYF. CDR3 in DNA: TGTGCCAGCAGCCGCACCCGCGGTGCCAGTACGCAGTATTTT. The genes are TRBV27 and TRBJ2-3; no reliable D call. The CDR3 spans 14 residues. V dropped 6 bases and J dropped 8 bases, with 18 bases sitting between them. CDR1 is MNHEY and CDR2 is SMNVEV in the germline V gene (reference sequence).

CDR3: CASSDSEDTGELFF. CDR3 nucleotides: TGTGCCAGCAGTGACTCGGAGGACACCGGGGAGCTGTTTTTT. The chain couples TRBV6-4 to TRBJ2-2; D possibly corresponds to TRBD2 (5 bases). CDR1 is MRHNA and CDR2 is SNTAGT in the germline V gene. The CDR3 totals 14 residues. V was trimmed by 0 bases and J by 3 bases, leaving 5 bases between them.